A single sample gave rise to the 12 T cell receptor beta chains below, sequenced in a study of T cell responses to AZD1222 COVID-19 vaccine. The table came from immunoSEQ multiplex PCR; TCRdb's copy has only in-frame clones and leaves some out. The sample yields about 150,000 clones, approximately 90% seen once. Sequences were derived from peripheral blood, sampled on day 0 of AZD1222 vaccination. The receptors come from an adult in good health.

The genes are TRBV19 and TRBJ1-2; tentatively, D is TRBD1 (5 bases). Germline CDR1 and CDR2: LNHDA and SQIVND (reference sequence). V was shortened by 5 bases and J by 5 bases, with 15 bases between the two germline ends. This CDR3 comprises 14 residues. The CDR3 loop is CASSPARGEYGYTF. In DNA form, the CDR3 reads TGTGCCAGTAGTCCCGCCCGGGGGGAATATGGCTACACCTTC.

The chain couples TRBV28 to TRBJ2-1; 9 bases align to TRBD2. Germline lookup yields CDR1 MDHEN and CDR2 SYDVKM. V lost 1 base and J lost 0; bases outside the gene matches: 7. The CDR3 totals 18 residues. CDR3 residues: CASSLSFSGGFSYNEQFF. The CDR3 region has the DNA TGTGCCAGCAGTTTATCCTTTAGCGGGGGATTCTCCTACAATGAGCAGTTCTTC.

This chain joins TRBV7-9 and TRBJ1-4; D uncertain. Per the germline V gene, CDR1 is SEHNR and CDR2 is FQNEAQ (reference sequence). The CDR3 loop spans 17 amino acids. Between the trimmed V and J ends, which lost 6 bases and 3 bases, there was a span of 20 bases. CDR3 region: CASSQPADYSSNEKLFF. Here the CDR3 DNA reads TGTGCCAGCAGTCAACCGGCCGACTACAGCTCTAATGAAAAACTGTTTTTT.

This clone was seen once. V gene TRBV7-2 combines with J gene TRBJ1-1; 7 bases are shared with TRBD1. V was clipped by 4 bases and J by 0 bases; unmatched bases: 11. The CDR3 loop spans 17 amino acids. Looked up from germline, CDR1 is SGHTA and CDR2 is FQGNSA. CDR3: CASSSTGTFFLNTEAFF. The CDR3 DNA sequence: TGTGCCAGCAGCTCGACAGGGACCTTTTTTTTGAACACTGAAGCTTTCTTT.

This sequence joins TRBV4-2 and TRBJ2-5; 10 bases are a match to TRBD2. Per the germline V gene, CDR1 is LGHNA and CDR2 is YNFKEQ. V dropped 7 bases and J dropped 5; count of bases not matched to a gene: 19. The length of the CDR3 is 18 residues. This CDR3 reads CASTSGGTSVGGVETQYF. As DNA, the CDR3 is TGTGCCAGCACCTCCGGGGGGACTAGCGTGGGTGGAGTGGAGACCCAGTACTTC.

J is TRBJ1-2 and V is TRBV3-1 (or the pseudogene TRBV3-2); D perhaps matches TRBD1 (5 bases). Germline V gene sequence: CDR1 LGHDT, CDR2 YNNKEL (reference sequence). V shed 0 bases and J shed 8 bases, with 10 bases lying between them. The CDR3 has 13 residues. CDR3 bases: TGTGCCAGCAGCCAAGATGGGGGGGAGGGCTACACCTTC. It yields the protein CASSQDGGEGYTF.

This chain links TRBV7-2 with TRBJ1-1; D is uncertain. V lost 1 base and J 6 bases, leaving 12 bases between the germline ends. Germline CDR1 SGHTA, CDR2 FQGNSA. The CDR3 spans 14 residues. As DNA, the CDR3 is TGTGCCAGCAGCTTAGACGGGCCCCAGGCTGAAGCTTTCTTT. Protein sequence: CASSLDGPQAEAFF.

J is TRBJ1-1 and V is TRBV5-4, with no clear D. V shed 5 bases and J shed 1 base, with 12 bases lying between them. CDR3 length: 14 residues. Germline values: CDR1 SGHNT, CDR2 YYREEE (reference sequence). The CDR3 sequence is CASRGPGGNTEAFF. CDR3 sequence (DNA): TGTGCCAGCAGAGGCCCCGGAGGGAACACTGAAGCTTTCTTT.

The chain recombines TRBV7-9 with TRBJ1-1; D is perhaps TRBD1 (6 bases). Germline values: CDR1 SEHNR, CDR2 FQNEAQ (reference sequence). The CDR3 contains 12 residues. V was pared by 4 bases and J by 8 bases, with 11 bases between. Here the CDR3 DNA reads TGTGCCAGCAGCTCAAGGACAGAAGAAGCTTTCTTT. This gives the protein CASSSRTEEAFF.

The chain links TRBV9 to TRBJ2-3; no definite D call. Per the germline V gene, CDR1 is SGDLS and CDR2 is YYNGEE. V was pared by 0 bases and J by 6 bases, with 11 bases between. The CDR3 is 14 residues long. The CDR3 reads CASSVASITDTQYF. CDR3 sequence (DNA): TGTGCCAGCAGCGTAGCCAGTATAACGGATACGCAGTATTTT.

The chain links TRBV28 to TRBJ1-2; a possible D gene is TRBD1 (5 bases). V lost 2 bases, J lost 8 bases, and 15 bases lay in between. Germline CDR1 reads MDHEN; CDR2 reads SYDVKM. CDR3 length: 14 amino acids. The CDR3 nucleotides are TGTGCCAGCAGTTTAAGGGGTCAGGGTGGGGGCTACACCTTC. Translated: CASSLRGQGGGYTF.

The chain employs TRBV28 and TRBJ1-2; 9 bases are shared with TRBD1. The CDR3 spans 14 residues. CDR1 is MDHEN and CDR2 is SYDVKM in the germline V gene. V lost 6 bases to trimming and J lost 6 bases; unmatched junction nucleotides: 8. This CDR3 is CASSMGGQGNGYTF. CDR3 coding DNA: TGTGCCAGCAGCATGGGGGGACAGGGTAATGGCTACACCTTC.